This T cell receptor (beta chain) was found in a study of T cells in tuberculosis. Study-level results: Smaller alpha distances in active tuberculosis partly reflected shorter CDR3-alpha lengths.

A remark on this clone: The target antigen is unknown.

Time point given: new active TB diagnosis, blood taken before or within 7 days of starting treatment. The repertoire was sequenced with immunoSEQ multiplex PCR; TCRdb's copy has only in-frame clones and lacks some. The sample lists some 30,000 clones, 70% to 90% occurring once. CDR3 size: 12 residues. In germline, CDR1 is SGHTA, CDR2 FQGNSA. The junction had 6 bases not matched to a gene; V was cut back by 5 bases and J by 15 bases. The J gene is TRBJ2-1, the V gene TRBV7-2; the match to TRBD2 covers 11 bases. The clonotype originates from an adult with tuberculosis. This sample comprised PBMCs, obtained at tuberculosis diagnosis. The CDR3 DNA sequence: TGTGCCAGCAGCGCCCCCGGGACTAGCGGGTTCTTC. Its translation: CASSAPGTSGFF.